In this sample, the clone carrying this T cell receptor (beta chain) turned up a few times. No antigen is known for it. The sample comes from a study of T-cell memory formation after mild COVID-19. General observations from the study: Pre-infection memory already had some responding clones, implying cross-reactive memory joined.

Germline CDR1 reads LGHDT; CDR2 reads YNNKEL (reference sequence). This CDR3 has 14 residues. V shed 0 bases and J shed 10 bases, with 16 bases lying between them. Constant-segment primers were used for 5'RACE, and the resulting TCR alpha and TCR beta cDNA libraries carried sample barcodes and UMIs. TCRdb used MiXCR to reprocess the 5' RACE reads, holding one entry per CDR3 protein. The table has fewer than 400,000 distinct CDR3 sequences, approximately 13% seen once. Material for sequencing was PBMCs or a T cell subset sorted from them (not recorded which). The chain joins TRBV3-1 to TRBJ2-7; D call uncertain. The TCR comes from a young man who had mild COVID-19 (a few samples of this study predate the infection). Cell type and time point are not known. CDR3 in DNA: TGTGCCAGCAGCCAAGAAGGGTCGGTCTGGAAACAGTACTTC. Protein: CASSQEGSVWKQYF.